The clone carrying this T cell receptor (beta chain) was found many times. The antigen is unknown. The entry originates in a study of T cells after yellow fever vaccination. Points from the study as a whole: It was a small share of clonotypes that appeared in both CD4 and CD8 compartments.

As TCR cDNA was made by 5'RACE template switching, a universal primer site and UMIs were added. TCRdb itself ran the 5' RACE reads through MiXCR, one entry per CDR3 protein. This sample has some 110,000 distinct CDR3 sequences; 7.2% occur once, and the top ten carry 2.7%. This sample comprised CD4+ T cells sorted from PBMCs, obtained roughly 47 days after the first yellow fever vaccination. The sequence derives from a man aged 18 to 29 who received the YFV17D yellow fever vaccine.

The CDR3 nucleotides read TGTGCCTGGAGGGAGACTGGGGCCTACGAGCAGTACTTC. Residues: CAWRETGAYEQYF. V is TRBV30 and J is TRBJ2-7; no firm D call. This CDR3 is built from 13 residues. Germline lookup yields CDR1 GTSNPN and CDR2 SVGIG (reference sequence). V was trimmed by 3 bases and J by 2 bases, leaving 11 bases between them.